A selection of T cell receptor beta chains follows, all from one sample in a study of T cell clusters in autoimmune cytopenias. TCRdb re-called the multiplex PCR reads, yielding one record per CDR3 amino acid sequence without DNA. The table gives approximately 6,600 distinct CDR3 sequences; the top ten clones make up approximately 5.4% of it. Sequenced: peripheral blood. Every receptor here comes from a human donor with an autoimmune cytopenia or autoimmune hepatitis (not recorded which). Each CDR3 is given with its conserved first and last residue. The order of the fields is J gene, clone size, V gene, CDR3 protein. Only some rows state a clone size, as once, few, many or a class for expanded clones.

>TRBJ1-4|medium-sized|TRBV19
CASSVREKLFF
>TRBJ2-7|medium-sized|TRBV30
CAWSLMTQFPSYEQYF
>TRBJ2-5|medium-sized|TRBV24-1
CATSAVGGETQYF
>TRBJ2-7|medium-sized|TRBV27
CASSFGPGQGASYEQYF
>TRBJ1-4|medium-sized|TRBV27
CASRGLTGTGNEKLFF
>TRBJ2-3|.|TRBV20-1
CSAIPSGGIGVTQYF
>TRBJ2-3|.|TRBV7-9
CASRAAGADTQYF
>TRBJ1-1|.|TRBV19
CASRWSPLMNTEAFF
>TRBJ2-2|.|TRBV7-2
CASSPYRGDTGELFF
>TRBJ2-7|.|TRBV7-9
CASSSVGSYEQYF
>TRBJ2-1|.|TRBV12-3/TRBV12-4
CASNDRDPYNEQFF
>TRBJ1-6|.|TRBV20-1
CSASNQGNSPLHF
>TRBJ1-1|medium-sized|TRBV19
CASSATGTFLWDTEAFF
>TRBJ1-2|medium-sized|TRBV30
CAWIGGWGYTF
>TRBJ2-3|.|TRBV7-2
CASSSDWVLGDTQYF
>TRBJ2-5|medium-sized|TRBV6-6
CASSLTGVETQYF
>TRBJ2-3|.|TRBV11-2
CASSLDRLAGTDTQYF
>TRBJ1-1|medium-sized|TRBV30
CAWSIQGAFTEAFF
>TRBJ1-1|.|TRBV20-1
CSARRDENTEAFF
>TRBJ1-2|medium-sized|TRBV19
CASSIGGGSGGYTF
>TRBJ1-4|medium-sized|TRBV19
CASSGGDEKLFF
>TRBJ1-4|.|TRBV20-1
CSAREPLQGQDEKLFF
>TRBJ2-5|medium-sized|TRBV19
CASSTGSQETQYF
>TRBJ1-2|.|TRBV5-4
CASSVQGDYGYTF
>TRBJ1-5|medium-sized|TRBV15
CATSRDRRNQPQHF
>TRBJ2-6|medium-sized|TRBV6-5
CASRTKGSGANVLTF
>TRBJ1-5|.|TRBV20-1
CSARDRDRQPQHF
>TRBJ2-3|.|TRBV7-9
CASSQQAGGGIDTQYF
>TRBJ2-5|medium-sized|TRBV6-5
CASSYRGQETQYF
>TRBJ2-1|.|TRBV10-3
CAISEFVSYNEQFF
>TRBJ2-6|.|TRBV7-3
CASSLPTEPYSGANVLTF
>TRBJ1-4|medium-sized|TRBV30
CAWTHQGLEKLFF
>TRBJ2-1|.|TRBV5-1
CASSLGTSSYNEQFF
>TRBJ1-2|.|TRBV11-1
CASSLTDYGYTF
>TRBJ2-7|.|TRBV2
CASSEGPGAYEQYF
>TRBJ1-2|.|TRBV12-3/TRBV12-4
CASSLFASWGVGYTF
>TRBJ2-4|.|TRBV5-1
CASSPTGGANIQYF
>TRBJ1-1|.|TRBV15
CATSRDSLNTEAFF
>TRBJ2-5|.|TRBV7-9
CASSFSGGRRETQYF
>TRBJ1-2|medium-sized|TRBV30
CAWTLLAGQFNYGYTF
>TRBJ2-7|.|TRBV7-2
CASSLGRGNYEQYF
>TRBJ2-3|medium-sized|TRBV27
CASSASGASTDTQYF
>TRBJ2-4|.|TRBV7-2
CASSLAGAAAKNIQYF
>TRBJ2-1|.|TRBV20-1
CSARGGTGSYNEQFF
>TRBJ2-3|.|TRBV7-3
CASSLTSLITDTQYF
>TRBJ1-1|.|TRBV30
CAWSFSGTEAFF
>TRBJ2-5|.|TRBV7-2
CASSRAGAGQETQYF
>TRBJ1-6|medium-sized|TRBV10-3
CAIRGNSSYNSPLHF
>TRBJ2-2|.|TRBV7-9
CASSFSGVSGELFF
>TRBJ2-6|medium-sized|TRBV27
CASRQTLSGANVLTF
>TRBJ2-3|medium-sized|TRBV10-3
CAIRGTSGGIDTQYF
>TRBJ2-5|.|TRBV11-2
CASSLVTGGRETQYF
>TRBJ1-5|medium-sized|TRBV18
CASSQTGDQPQHF
>TRBJ1-1|.|TRBV12-3/TRBV12-4
CASSYPRGRGTEAFF
>TRBJ2-2|medium-sized|TRBV6-2/TRBV6-3
CASSYHRDRSYTGELFF